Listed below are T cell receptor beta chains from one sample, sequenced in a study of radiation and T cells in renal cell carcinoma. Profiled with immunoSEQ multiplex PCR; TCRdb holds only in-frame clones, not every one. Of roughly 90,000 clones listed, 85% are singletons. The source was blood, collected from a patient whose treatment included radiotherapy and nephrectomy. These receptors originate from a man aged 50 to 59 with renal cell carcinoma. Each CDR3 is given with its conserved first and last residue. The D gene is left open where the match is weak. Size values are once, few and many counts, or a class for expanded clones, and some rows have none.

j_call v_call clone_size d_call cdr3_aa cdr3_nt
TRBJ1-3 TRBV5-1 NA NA CASSFGFSGNTIYF TGCGCCAGCAGTTTCGGGTTCTCTGGAAACACCATATATTTT
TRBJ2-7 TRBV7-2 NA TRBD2 CASRTTSVAYEQYF TGTGCCAGCAGGACAACTAGCGTCGCTTACGAGCAGTACTTC
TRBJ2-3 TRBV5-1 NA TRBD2 CASSGLSGGAADTQYF TGCGCCAGCAGCGGATTAAGCGGGGGGGCCGCAGATACGCAGTATTTT
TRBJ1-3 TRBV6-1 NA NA CASRLSSGNTIYF TGTGCCAGCAGGTTGTCCTCTGGAAACACCATATATTTT
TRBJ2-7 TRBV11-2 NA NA CASSLAGSSYEQYF TGTGCCAGCAGCTTAGCGGGGAGCTCCTACGAGCAGTACTTC
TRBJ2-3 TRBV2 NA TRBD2 CASSGRVSRDTDTQYF TGTGCCAGCAGCGGGAGGGTATCTCGTGATACAGATACGCAGTATTTT
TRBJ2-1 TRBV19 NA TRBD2 CASSMGRSMVAGGNNEQFF TGTGCCAGTAGTATGGGGAGGAGTATGGTAGCGGGAGGAAACAATGAGCAGTTCTTC
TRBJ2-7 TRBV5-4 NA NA CASSPLLEGVSYEQYF TGTGCCAGCAGCCCCTTACTCGAAGGGGTTTCCTACGAGCAGTACTTC
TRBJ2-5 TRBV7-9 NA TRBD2 CASSATGLAGAFWETQYF TGTGCCAGCAGCGCGACCGGACTAGCGGGAGCATTTTGGGAGACCCAGTACTTC
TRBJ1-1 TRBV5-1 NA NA CASSLAPLGRGVTEAFF TGCGCCAGCAGCTTGGCCCCCCTTGGTAGAGGGGTCACTGAAGCTTTCTTT
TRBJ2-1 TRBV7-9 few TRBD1 CASSLIGQGAYNEQFF TGTGCCAGCAGCCTAATTGGACAGGGGGCCTACAATGAGCAGTTCTTC
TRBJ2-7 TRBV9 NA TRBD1 CASSVGQGGYEQYF TGTGCCAGCAGCGTAGGACAGGGGGGATACGAGCAGTACTTC
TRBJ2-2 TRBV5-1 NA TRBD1 CASSLGPIQGTGPTGELFF TGCGCCAGCAGCTTAGGCCCGATACAAGGGACAGGGCCCACCGGGGAGCTGTTTTTT
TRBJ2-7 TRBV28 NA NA CASSLWREAYEQYF TGTGCCAGCAGTTTATGGCGGGAAGCCTACGAGCAGTACTTC
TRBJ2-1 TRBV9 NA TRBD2 CASSVASGTSGFAEQFF TGTGCCAGCAGCGTAGCTTCCGGGACTAGCGGGTTTGCTGAGCAGTTCTTC
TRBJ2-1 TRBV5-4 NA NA CASSLSHEQFF TGTGCCAGCAGCTTAAGCCATGAGCAGTTCTTC
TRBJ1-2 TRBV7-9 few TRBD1 CASSPGQGDYGYTF TGTGCCAGCAGCCCCGGACAGGGCGACTATGGCTACACCTTC
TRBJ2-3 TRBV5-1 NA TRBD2 CASSLVGRGTTDTQYF TGCGCCAGCAGCTTGGTAGGGCGGGGGACCACAGATACGCAGTATTTT
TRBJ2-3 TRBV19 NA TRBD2 CASKTSGSTDTQYF TGTGCCAGCAAGACTAGCGGGAGCACAGATACGCAGTATTTT
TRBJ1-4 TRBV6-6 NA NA CASSGAMREKLFF TGTGCCAGCAGCGGGGCGATGCGGGAAAAACTGTTTTTT
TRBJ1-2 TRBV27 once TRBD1 CASSLGQPLSSYTF TGTGCCAGCAGTTTGGGACAGCCGCTTTCGAGCTACACCTTC
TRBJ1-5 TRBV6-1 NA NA CASGLRDSNQPQHF TGTGCCAGCGGGCTTAGGGATAGCAATCAGCCCCAGCATTTT
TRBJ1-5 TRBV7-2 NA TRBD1 CASSFRQGDQPQHF TGTGCCAGCAGCTTTCGACAGGGGGATCAGCCCCAGCATTTT
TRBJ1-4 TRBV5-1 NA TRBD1 CASSPGTDYNEKLFF TGCGCCAGCAGCCCCGGGACAGATTATAATGAAAAACTGTTTTTT
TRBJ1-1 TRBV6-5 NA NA CASSYRGGNTEAFF TGTGCCAGCAGTTACAGAGGGGGGAACACTGAAGCTTTCTTT
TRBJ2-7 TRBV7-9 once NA CASSLGIRETGEQYF TGTGCCAGCAGCTTAGGCATCCGGGAAACTGGCGAGCAGTACTTC
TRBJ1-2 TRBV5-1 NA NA CASSLAAFYGYTF TGCGCCAGCAGCTTGGCAGCCTTCTATGGCTACACCTTC
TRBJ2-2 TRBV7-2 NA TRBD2 CASSRLAGDTGELFF TGTGCCAGCAGCCGACTAGCGGGGGACACCGGGGAGCTGTTTTTT
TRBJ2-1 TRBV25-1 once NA CASKDSSYNEQFF TGTGCCAGCAAGGACAGCTCCTACAATGAGCAGTTCTTC
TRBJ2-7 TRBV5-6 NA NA CASSLVRSYEQYF TGTGCCAGCAGCTTGGTGAGGTCCTACGAGCAGTACTTC
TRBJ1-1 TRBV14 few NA CASLRQQNTEAFF TGTGCCAGCCTAAGACAACAGAACACTGAAGCTTTCTTT
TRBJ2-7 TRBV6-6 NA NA CASSRQYEQYF TGTGCCAGCAGCCGTCAATACGAGCAGTACTTC
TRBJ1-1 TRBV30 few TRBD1 CAWKRQGNTEAFF TGTGCCTGGAAAAGACAGGGGAACACTGAAGCTTTCTTT
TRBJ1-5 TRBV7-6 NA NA CASSPQGHSNQPQHF TGTGCCAGCAGCCCACAGGGACATAGCAATCAGCCCCAGCATTTT
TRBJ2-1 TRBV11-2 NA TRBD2 CASSPLSLGSGSYNEQFF TGTGCCAGCAGCCCGTTGAGTTTAGGTAGCGGGAGTTACAATGAGCAGTTCTTC
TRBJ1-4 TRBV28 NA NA CASSSTGATNEKLFF TGTGCCAGCAGTTCGACAGGAGCAACTAATGAAAAACTGTTTTTT
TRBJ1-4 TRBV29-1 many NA CSVEDGADEKLFF TGCAGCGTTGAAGATGGGGCGGATGAAAAACTGTTTTTT
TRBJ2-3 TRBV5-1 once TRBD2 CASSSVAGVGDTQYF TGCGCCAGCAGCTCAGTAGCGGGAGTGGGGGATACGCAGTATTTT
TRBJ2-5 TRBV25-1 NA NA CASSERMTRGETQYF TGTGCCAGCAGTGAACGTATGACCAGAGGAGAGACCCAGTACTTC
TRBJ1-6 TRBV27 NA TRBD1 CASSLRVGTGNNSPLHF TGTGCCAGCAGTCTCCGCGTAGGGACAGGGAATAATTCACCCCTCCACTTT
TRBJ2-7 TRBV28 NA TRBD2 CASSTAGGPKYEQYF TGTGCCAGCAGTACAGCGGGAGGGCCGAAGTACGAGCAGTACTTC
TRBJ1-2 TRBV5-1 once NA CASSPLDRNYGYTF TGCGCCAGCAGCCCCTTAGACAGAAACTATGGCTACACCTTC
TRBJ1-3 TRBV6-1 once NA CASSERQASSGNTIYF TGTGCCAGCAGTGAGAGACAGGCTAGCTCTGGAAACACCATATATTTT
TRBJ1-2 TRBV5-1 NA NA CASSLAGAVDYGYTF TGCGCCAGCAGCTTAGCAGGGGCTGTTGACTATGGCTACACCTTC
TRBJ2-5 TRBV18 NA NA CASSPAPPGETQYF TGTGCCAGCTCACCCGCACCCCCGGGAGAGACCCAGTACTTC
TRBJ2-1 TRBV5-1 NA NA CASNPGGGSPTYNEQFF TGCGCCAGCAACCCGGGGGGCGGGAGCCCCACCTACAATGAGCAGTTCTTC
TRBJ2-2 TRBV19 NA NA CASSGGLQADGELFF TGTGCCAGTAGTGGGGGACTTCAGGCCGACGGGGAGCTGTTTTTT
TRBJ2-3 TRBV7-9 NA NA CASSFQRTDTQYF TGTGCCAGCAGCTTTCAACGTACAGATACGCAGTATTTT
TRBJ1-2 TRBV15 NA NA CATSRAPSDYGYTF TGTGCCACCAGCAGAGCCCCCAGCGACTATGGCTACACCTTC
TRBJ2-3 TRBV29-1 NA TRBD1 CSVGGQGGFPSTDTQYF TGCAGCGTCGGGGGACAGGGAGGTTTCCCGAGCACAGATACGCAGTATTTT
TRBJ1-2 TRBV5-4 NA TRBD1 CASSMTGTNYGYTF TGTGCCAGCAGCATGACAGGGACTAACTATGGCTACACCTTC
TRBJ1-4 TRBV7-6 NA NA CASSLAQGGPNEKLFF TGTGCCAGCAGCTTAGCACAGGGTGGACCTAATGAAAAACTGTTTTTT
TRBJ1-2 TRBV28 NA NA CASSRGRGGYTF TGTGCCAGCAGCCGTGGACGTGGCGGCTACACCTTC
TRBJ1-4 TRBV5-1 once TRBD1 CASSWTGTEKLFF TGCGCCAGCAGCTGGACAGGGACTGAAAAACTGTTTTTT
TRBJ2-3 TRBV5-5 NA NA CASSPAEYGTQYF TGTGCCAGCAGCCCCGCGGAGTACGGAACGCAGTATTTT
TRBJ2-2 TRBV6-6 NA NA CASSYKGMNTGELFF TGTGCCAGCAGTTACAAGGGGATGAACACCGGGGAGCTGTTTTTT
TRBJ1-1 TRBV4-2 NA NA CASSQATGFEAFF TGTGCCAGCAGCCAAGCTACAGGCTTTGAAGCTTTCTTT
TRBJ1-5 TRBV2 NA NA CASKPGVNQPQHF TGTGCCAGCAAACCGGGGGTAAATCAGCCCCAGCATTTT